The next 13 T cell receptor beta chains were all read from a single sample in a study of blood T cells in healthy people across ages. Primers used in a second PCR of about 7 to 12 cycles were a sample-barcoded 5' primer and a J-beta primer mix. MiXCR, run by TCRdb on the 5' RACE reads, gives a single entry per CDR3 protein. The sample lists about 1.6 million distinct CDR3 sequences; roughly 30% were seen once. The sample taken for sequencing was blood. The source of these receptors is a woman aged 30 to 39 in good health.

The chain recombines TRBV18 with TRBJ1-2; unclear D gene. The V gene's germline CDR1 is KGHSH and CDR2 LQKENI. V lost 0 bases and J lost 4, with 15 bases in between. The CDR3 consists of 16 residues. The CDR3 region has the DNA TGTGCCAGCTCACCACCGACTGGGGTCGGCGTCTATGGCTACACCTTC. This sequence encodes CASSPPTGVGVYGYTF.

This clonotype was counted between two and nine times. This chain connects TRBV20-1 to TRBJ2-1; perhaps TRBD2 as D (5 bases). The V gene lost 3 bases and the J gene lost 2 bases, with 11 bases spanning the gap. Germline V gene sequence: CDR1 DFQATT, CDR2 SNEGSKA (reference sequence). This CDR3 is 14 amino acids long. This CDR3 reads CSASDGVTYNEQFF. The CDR3 nucleotides are TGCAGTGCTAGTGACGGGGTCACCTACAATGAGCAGTTCTTC.

This clonotype was counted only a few times. The CDR3 DNA sequence: TGTGCCAGCACCCTTCAGGGGGGCACAGATACGCAGTATTTT. Translating gives CASTLQGGTDTQYF. The chain carries TRBV27 and TRBJ2-3, with TRBD1 identical over 7 bases. The V gene's germline CDR1 is MNHEY and CDR2 SMNVEV (reference sequence). Trimming removed 7 bases from V and 1 base from J; junction bases left unmatched: 5. The CDR3 length is 14 residues.

This chain connects TRBV28 to TRBJ2-7; D might be TRBD1 (6 bases). The CDR3 loop spans 13 amino acids. V was clipped by 2 bases and J by 4 bases, with 9 bases between them. Germline assignment: CDR1 MDHEN and CDR2 SYDVKM. CDR3 region: CASSLPQGYEQYF. The CDR3 coding sequence is TGTGCCAGCAGTTTACCCCAGGGGTACGAGCAGTACTTC.

As to this clonotype: This could be a read error, since a much larger clone is one nucleotide away. The chain couples TRBV4-1 to TRBJ2-1; D gene unclear. The CDR3 sequence is 13 residues long. V lost 4 bases to trimming and J lost 13 bases, with 17 bases between them. CDR1 is MGHRA, CDR2 YSYEKL, per germline. The CDR3 bases are TGCGCCAGCAGCCCAAGAGTATACGAGACCCAGTTCTTC. Its translation: CASSPRVYETQFF.

The chain joins TRBV10-3 to TRBJ2-3, with TRBD2 identical over 7 bases. CDR1 and CDR2 from the germline V gene are ENHRY and SYGVKD. The CDR3 contains 15 residues. Unmatched junction bases numbered 10, after V lost 10 bases and J lost 0 bases. The CDR3 spells CASRNLAASTDTQYF. CDR3 DNA sequence: TGTGCCAGCCGAAATCTAGCGGCTAGCACAGATACGCAGTATTTT.

This clonotype was observed a few times. The chain links TRBV20-1 to TRBJ1-1; the D gene is possibly TRBD1 (5 bases). V lost 2 bases, J lost 0 bases, and 16 bases lay in between. The CDR3 covers 16 residues. Germline V gene lookup returns CDR1 DFQATT and CDR2 SNEGSKA (reference sequence). CDR3 nucleotide sequence: TGCAGTGCTAGAAACCCAACCAGGGCCGTGAACACTGAAGCTTTCTTT. Translation: CSARNPTRAVNTEAFF.

The chain couples TRBV6-2 or TRBV6-3 to TRBJ1-1, with 8 positions matching TRBD1. Trimming cost V 7 bases and J 5 bases; bases outside gene matches: 9. The CDR3 is made up of 14 amino acids. The germline V gene encodes CDR1 MNHEY and CDR2 SVGEGT. The CDR3 loop is CASNLDRAWTEAFF. The CDR3 region has the DNA TGTGCCAGCAATTTGGACAGGGCGTGGACTGAAGCTTTCTTT.

The V call is TRBV20-1, the J call TRBJ2-7, with a tentative D call TRBD2 (7 bases). CDR1 is DFQATT, CDR2 SNEGSKA, per germline (reference sequence). The CDR3 consists of 14 residues. Trimming cost V 1 base and J 0 bases, with 10 bases left between them. Written as DNA, the CDR3 is TGCAGTGCTAGAGTGCGGGGGCCCTCCTACGAGCAGTACTTC. Protein product: CSARVRGPSYEQYF.

The V call is TRBV20-1, the J call TRBJ2-1, with TRBD1 identical over 7 bases. CDR1 and CDR2 (germline): DFQATT, SNEGSKA (reference sequence). CDR3 length: 14 amino acids. With 0 bases clipped from V and 8 bases from J, the junction kept 7 bases outside the gene matches. The CDR3 region has the DNA TGCAGTGCTAGAGATCCGAGGGGGCCCTATGAGCAGTTCTTC. This gives the protein CSARDPRGPYEQFF.

This clonotype was counted a few times. This chain connects TRBV11-2 to TRBJ2-5; TRBD1 matches 10 bases. TRBJ2-7 explains the end of the DNA better; the J call may be wrong. Germline CDR1 and CDR2: SGHAT and FQNNGV. This CDR3 is built from 14 residues. CDR3 in amino acids: CASSWGQGKNEQYF. The CDR3 DNA reads as TGTGCCAGCAGCTGGGGACAGGGGAAGAACGAGCAGTACTTC.

This clonotype was counted between two and nine times. This CDR3 is CSAREGRHNTDTQYF. CDR3 in DNA: TGCAGTGCTAGAGAGGGGAGACACAACACAGATACGCAGTATTTT. The V and J genes are TRBV20-1 and TRBJ2-3; possibly TRBD2 for D (5 bases). Deletions cut 0 bases from V and 2 bases from J, with 12 bases between. Per germline, CDR1 DFQATT and CDR2 SNEGSKA (reference sequence). The CDR3 sequence is 15 residues long.

This chain joins TRBV20-1 and TRBJ2-3, with 8 bases that match TRBD2. Germline values: CDR1 DFQATT, CDR2 SNEGSKA (reference sequence). The CDR3 length is 14 residues. V shed 6 bases and J 3 bases; nucleotides not matched to a gene: 8. The CDR3 coding sequence is TGCAGTGCCGGACCGGGAGGGACGACAGATACGCAGTATTTT. It specifies CSAGPGGTTDTQYF.